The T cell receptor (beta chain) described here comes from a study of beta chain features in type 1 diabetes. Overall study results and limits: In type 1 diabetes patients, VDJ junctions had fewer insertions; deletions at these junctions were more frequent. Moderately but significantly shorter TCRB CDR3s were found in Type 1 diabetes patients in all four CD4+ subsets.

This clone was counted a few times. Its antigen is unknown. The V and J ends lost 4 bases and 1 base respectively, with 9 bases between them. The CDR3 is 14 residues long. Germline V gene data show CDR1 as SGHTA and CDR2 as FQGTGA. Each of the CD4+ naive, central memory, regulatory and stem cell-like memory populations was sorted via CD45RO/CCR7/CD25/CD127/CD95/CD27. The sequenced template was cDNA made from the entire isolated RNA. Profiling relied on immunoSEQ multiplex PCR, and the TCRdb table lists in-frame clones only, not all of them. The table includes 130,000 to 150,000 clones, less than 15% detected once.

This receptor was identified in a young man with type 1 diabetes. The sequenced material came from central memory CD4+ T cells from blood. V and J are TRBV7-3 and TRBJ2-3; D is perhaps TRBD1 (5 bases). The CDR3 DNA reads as TGTGCCAGCAGCTACAGGATGGGCACAGATACGCAGTATTTT. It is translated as CASSYRMGTDTQYF.